The 27 T cell receptor beta chains listed next were all sequenced from one sample in a study of blood T cell repertoires in COVID-19. Method: immunoSEQ multiplex PCR; TCRdb's copy keeps in-frame clones and lacks some. This sample yields roughly 8,600 clones, of which about four fifths are seen a single time; 18% belongs to the top ten. Sequencing input: peripheral blood. Every receptor here comes from a human donor with active COVID-19. The donor label of this sample is uncertain.

This sequence joins TRBV25-1 and TRBJ1-2; D gene uncertain. V was clipped by 5 bases and J by 2 bases, with 12 bases between them. This CDR3 has 14 amino acids. CDR1 MGHDK and CDR2 SYGVNS come from the germline V gene. CDR3 bases: TGTGCCAGCAGTCCGGGAGCGCCCAACTATGGCTACACCTTC. Amino acids: CASSPGAPNYGYTF.

V is TRBV28 and J is TRBJ2-6; maybe TRBD2 (6 bases). The CDR3 is 17 amino acids. The V gene lost 3 bases and the J gene lost 0 bases, with 12 bases spanning the gap. CDR1 is MDHEN, CDR2 SYDVKM, per germline. CDR3 sequence: CASSLRGRGSGANVLTF. CDR3 coding DNA: TGTGCCAGCAGTTTGCGGGGACGGGGCTCTGGGGCCAACGTCCTGACTTTC. The entire variable domain, with the rest obtained from reference TRBV28 and TRBJ2-6, is as follows: DVKVTQSSRYLVKRTGEKVFLECVQDMDHENMFWYRQDPGLGLRLIYFSYDVKMKEKGDIPEGYSVSREKKERFSLILESASTNQTSMYLCASSLRGRGSGANVLTFGAGSRLTVL.

The chain is built from TRBV4-3 and TRBJ1-6; D possibly corresponds to TRBD1 (5 bases). This CDR3 has 15 amino acids. The germline gives CDR1 LGHNA, CDR2 YSLEER. The V gene lost 0 bases and the J gene lost 9 bases, with 12 bases spanning the gap. The CDR3 loop reads CASSQDSGYGSPLHF. As DNA, the CDR3 is TGCGCCAGCAGCCAAGATTCAGGGTACGGTTCACCCCTCCACTTT.

The chain is built from TRBV6-5 and TRBJ2-1; 8 nucleotides align to TRBD2. Germline V gene sequence: CDR1 MNHEY, CDR2 SVGAGI. Unmatched junction bases numbered 13, after V lost 6 bases and J lost 9 bases. This CDR3 contains 15 residues. CDR3 loop: CASRRTGTRISEQFF. The CDR3 DNA follows: TGTGCCAGCAGGAGAACCGGGACTAGGATCAGTGAGCAGTTCTTC.

The V gene is TRBV2, the J gene TRBJ2-3; 12 bases line up with TRBD2. This CDR3 region has 16 residues. The J segment lost 8 bases and the V segment lost 5 bases, leaving 11 bases of the junction unmatched. Germline CDR1 and CDR2: SNHLY and FYNNEI. The chain's CDR3 is CASSLMGTSGSGTQYF. The CDR3 DNA reads as TGTGCCAGCAGTTTAATGGGGACTAGCGGGTCAGGTACGCAGTATTTT.

The chain employs TRBV5-4 and TRBJ2-3, with TRBD2 matching over 8 bases. The CDR3 spans 15 residues. Germline lookup yields CDR1 SGHNT and CDR2 YYREEE (reference sequence). V gave up 5 bases and J gave up 0 bases; unmatched junction bases: 5. This CDR3 is CASSLGLASTDTQYF. As DNA, the CDR3 is TGTGCCAGCAGTTTAGGACTAGCTAGCACAGATACGCAGTATTTT.

This clone came up a few times. V gene TRBV30 combines with J gene TRBJ1-6; D gene ambiguous. Germline V gene sequence: CDR1 GTSNPN, CDR2 SVGIG (reference sequence). V was pared by 0 bases and J by 10 bases, with 13 bases between. This CDR3 has 14 amino acids. The CDR3 reads CAWSVGGSGSPLHF. CDR3 in DNA: TGTGCCTGGAGTGTCGGAGGGTCCGGGTCACCCCTCCACTTT.

J is TRBJ1-5 and V is TRBV5-1; D not resolved. Per the germline V gene, CDR1 is SGHRS and CDR2 is YFSETQ. The CDR3 spans 16 residues. The V and J ends lost 3 bases and 7 bases respectively, with 20 bases between them. The CDR3 region is CASSWRRTLWGQPQHF. CDR3 DNA: TGCGCCAGCAGCTGGCGTCGGACTCTCTGGGGACAGCCCCAGCATTTT.

The chain uses TRBV13 and TRBJ1-1; maybe TRBD1 (6 bases). The CDR3 has 13 amino acids. Per germline, CDR1 PRHDT and CDR2 FYEKMQ (reference sequence). With 6 bases removed from V and 3 bases from J, the gap between germline ends came to 11 bases. Here the CDR3 reads CASSTGRDTEAFF. In nucleotides, the CDR3 is TGTGCCAGCAGTACAGGGCGCGACACTGAAGCTTTCTTT.

This clone was seen only a few times. The chain has TRBV19 and TRBJ2-5, with D perhaps TRBD1 (5 bases). This CDR3 comprises 15 residues. The V gene lost 7 bases and the J gene lost 3 bases, with 18 bases spanning the gap. Germline V lookup: CDR1 LNHDA, CDR2 SQIVND (reference sequence). The CDR3 loop is CASKRGLEGKETQYF. The CDR3 nucleotides are TGTGCCAGTAAAAGGGGCCTTGAAGGGAAAGAGACCCAGTACTTC.

V gene TRBV9 combines with J gene TRBJ1-1; perhaps TRBD1 as D (5 bases). Germline CDR1 is SGDLS and CDR2 is YYNGEE. The CDR3 totals 16 residues. V was trimmed by 0 bases and J by 2 bases, leaving 14 bases between them. CDR3 sequence: CASSVATRQLNTEAFF. DNA for the CDR3: TGTGCCAGCAGCGTAGCTACGCGACAGCTAAACACTGAAGCTTTCTTT.

The rearrangement uses TRBV6-5 and TRBJ2-2; D is possibly TRBD1 (6 bases). Germline CDR1 MNHEY, CDR2 SVGAGI. The CDR3 runs 13 residues. V dropped 10 bases and J dropped 2 bases, with 11 bases sitting between them. The CDR3 region is CAIEDRNTGELFF. For the CDR3, the DNA is TGTGCCATAGAGGACAGAAACACCGGGGAGCTGTTTTTT.

The J gene is TRBJ2-7, the V gene TRBV9; 8 bases match TRBD1. This CDR3 comprises 13 residues. V trimming: 4 bases; J trimming: 5 bases; junction bases outside the gene matches: 5. The germline V gene encodes CDR1 SGDLS and CDR2 YYNGEE. In nucleotides, the CDR3 is TGTGCCAGCAGCCCAACGGACAGGGACGAGCAGTACTTC. Protein: CASSPTDRDEQYF.

This clone was picked up a small number of times. V usage is TRBV5-5 and J usage is TRBJ1-3, with D possibly matching TRBD1 (5 bases). The CDR3 runs to 14 residues. Germline CDR1 is SGHKS and CDR2 is YYEKEE (reference sequence). Trimming stripped 5 bases from V and 1 base from J, with 10 bases between. The CDR3 reads CASSRGESGNTIYF. The CDR3 DNA sequence: TGTGCCAGCAGTCGGGGGGAATCTGGAAACACCATATATTTT.

This clone was seen a single time. The V gene is TRBV5-1, the J gene TRBJ1-1, with D possibly TRBD1 on 5 matching bases. The CDR3 totals 12 residues. Germline CDR1 reads SGHRS; CDR2 reads YFSETQ. Deletions cut 3 bases from V and 3 bases from J, with 6 bases between. CDR3 sequence reads: CASSSGDTEAFF. The CDR3 region has the DNA TGCGCCAGCAGCTCGGGGGACACTGAAGCTTTCTTT.

This chain connects TRBV7-2 to TRBJ2-5; 7 positions agree with TRBD2. The CDR3 is made up of 14 amino acids. The V gene end was trimmed by 1 base and the J gene end by 4 bases; junction bases not matched to a gene: 3. The germline V gene has CDR1 SGHTA and CDR2 FQGNSA. The CDR3 protein is CASSLVRGRETQYF. The CDR3 nucleotides are TGTGCCAGCAGCTTAGTACGCGGGAGAGAGACCCAGTACTTC.

The V gene is TRBV10-3, the J gene TRBJ2-3; no clear D. V was shortened by 2 bases and J by 3 bases, with 3 bases between the two germline ends. CDR1 is ENHRY, CDR2 SYGVKD, per germline. The CDR3 is made up of 12 amino acids. CDR3 nucleotide sequence: TGTGCCATCAGTGAGGTAACAGATACGCAGTATTTT. It translates to CAISEVTDTQYF.

The sample holds a few counts of this clone. The rearrangement uses TRBV21-1 and TRBJ1-4; no DNA check was done on the table's D call, TRBD1. TRBV21-1 corresponds to a pseudogene. The CDR3 sequence is 16 residues long. The CDR3 reads CASPIRQGATNEKLFF. The CDR3 nucleotides are TGTGCCAGCCCAATCCGGCAGGGTGCAACTAATGAAAAACTGTTTTTT.

The gene calls are TRBV24-1 and TRBJ2-7; D uncertain. The germline V gene encodes CDR1 KGHDR and CDR2 SFDVKD. The CDR3 length is 12 residues. Trimming left V 2 bases short and J 5 bases short, with 6 bases between. CDR3 sequence (DNA): TGTGCCACCAGTGATTCCCAAAACGAGCAGTACTTC. This gives the protein CATSDSQNEQYF.

The V gene is TRBV5-5, the J gene TRBJ1-6; D remains ambiguous. The germline V gene encodes CDR1 SGHKS and CDR2 YYEKEE (reference sequence). The CDR3 covers 14 residues. The ends were cut back, 1 base at V and 8 bases at J, with 10 bases in the middle. The CDR3 here is CASSLFQEDSPLHF. The CDR3 DNA reads TGTGCCAGCAGCTTGTTCCAGGAGGATTCACCCCTCCACTTT.

The chain employs TRBV11-3 and TRBJ2-7; 7 nucleotides match TRBD1. The CDR3 spans 14 residues. In germline, CDR1 is SGHNT, CDR2 YENEEA. V shed 7 bases, J shed 2 bases, and the junction held 8 bases outside the gene matches. The CDR3 DNA is TGTGCCAGCACTTACCGAGGGACAGCCTACGAGCAGTACTTC. It codes for CASTYRGTAYEQYF.

CDR3 loop: CASSPWDRDSYEQYF. DNA for the CDR3: TGTGCCAGCTCACCCTGGGACAGGGATTCTTACGAGCAGTACTTC. The chain carries TRBV18 and TRBJ2-7, with TRBD1 identical over 9 bases. This CDR3 is built from 15 residues. V shed 3 bases and J 4 bases; nucleotides not matched to a gene: 7. Germline values: CDR1 KGHSH, CDR2 LQKENI.

The chain links TRBV7-6 to TRBJ2-7; 9 bases are a match to TRBD2. The CDR3 consists of 19 residues. Germline V gene lookup returns CDR1 SGHVS and CDR2 FNYEAQ. Trimming removed 5 bases from V and 9 bases from J; junction bases left unmatched: 26. CDR3 in DNA: TGTGCCAGCAGCCCGGAAGCCGCGTCTGGGCTAGCGGGATTCCTGGGGCAGTACTTC. Translation: CASSPEAASGLAGFLGQYF.

This clone has a handful of counts. The chain combines TRBV10-1 with TRBJ2-7, with D possibly TRBD2 on 5 matching bases. The V and J ends lost 11 bases and 5 bases respectively, with 22 bases between them. CDR1 is WNHNN and CDR2 is SYGVQD in the germline V gene (reference sequence). This CDR3 is 14 amino acids long. The CDR3 region has the DNA TGCGCCCCTCCCGAGGGTGACTGGCCCCACGAGCAGTACTTC. It translates to CAPPEGDWPHEQYF.

The CDR3 DNA reads TGTGCCAGCAGCCAAGGGGCTAGCGGGAGAGGTTACAATGAGCAGTTCTTC. Its protein is CASSQGASGRGYNEQFF. The chain has TRBV4-2 and TRBJ2-1; TRBD2 matches at 10 bases. This CDR3 is 17 amino acids long. Germline-derived CDR1 and CDR2 are LGHNA and YNFKEQ. Germline trimming cut 1 base from V and 4 bases from J; bases unmatched to any gene: 7.

The chain employs TRBV14 and TRBJ2-2, with TRBD1 identical over 7 bases. This CDR3 comprises 15 residues. Trimming took 2 bases from V and 6 from J; bases not matched to a gene: 6. Germline values: CDR1 SGHDN, CDR2 FVKESK. CDR3 in amino acids: CASSQLEGAPGELFF. The CDR3 nucleotides are TGTGCCAGCAGCCAATTAGAGGGGGCCCCCGGGGAGCTGTTTTTT.

This chain uses TRBV5-1 with TRBJ1-1, with no clear D. Germline V CDR1 and CDR2: SGHRS, YFSETQ. The CDR3 loop spans 14 amino acids. The germline V and J ends were trimmed by 1 base and 1 base, with 8 bases remaining between them. The DNA of the CDR3 is TGCGCCAGCAGCTTGAGTCCGGGGAACACTGAAGCTTTCTTT. Protein sequence: CASSLSPGNTEAFF.